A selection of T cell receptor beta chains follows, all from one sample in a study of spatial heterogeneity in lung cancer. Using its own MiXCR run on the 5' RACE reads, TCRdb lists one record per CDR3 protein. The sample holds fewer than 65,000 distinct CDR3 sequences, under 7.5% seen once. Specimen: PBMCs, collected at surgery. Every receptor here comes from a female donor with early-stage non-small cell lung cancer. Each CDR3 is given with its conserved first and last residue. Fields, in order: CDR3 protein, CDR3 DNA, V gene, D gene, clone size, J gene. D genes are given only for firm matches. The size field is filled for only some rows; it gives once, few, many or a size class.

CASSALKNTEAFF,TGTGCCAGCAGCGCCCTTAAGAACACTGAAGCTTTCTTT,TRBV9,-,many,TRBJ1-1
CASATGTGPYEQYF,TGTGCCAGTGCTACCGGGACAGGACCCTACGAGCAGTACTTC,TRBV19,TRBD1,few,TRBJ2-7
CASTPGSPMNTEAFF,TGTGCCAGCACCCCTGGTAGCCCCATGAACACTGAAGCTTTCTTT,TRBV5-4,-,-,TRBJ1-1
CASSLAWSTDTQYF,TGTGCCAGCAGCTTAGCGTGGAGCACAGATACGCAGTATTTT,TRBV7-6,-,many,TRBJ2-3
CASSAQGRGGYNEQFF,TGTGCTAGCAGCGCCCAGGGGCGCGGTGGTTACAATGAGCAGTTCTTC,TRBV7-7,-,few,TRBJ2-1
CASSQWREVRNEQFF,TGCGCCAGCAGTCAATGGCGGGAGGTGAGGAATGAGCAGTTCTTC,TRBV23-1,TRBD2,-,TRBJ2-1
CASSRPPDSVSYEQYF,TGTGCCAGCAGTCGACCCCCGGACAGTGTCTCCTACGAGCAGTACTTC,TRBV28,-,many,TRBJ2-7
CASSYSRGGTDTQYF,TGTGCCAGCAGTTATTCCCGGGGGGGCACAGATACGCAGTATTTT,TRBV6-5,TRBD2,few,TRBJ2-3
CASSSGAPQPQHF,TGTGCCAGCAGTTCAGGGGCACCTCAGCCCCAGCATTTT,TRBV2,-,few,TRBJ1-5
CASSKAGEGTGELFF,TGTGCCAGCAGTAAGGCGGGAGAAGGTACCGGGGAGCTGTTTTTT,TRBV25-1,TRBD2,-,TRBJ2-2
CASSLPNFGQGANQPQHF,TGTGCCAGCAGTTTACCGAATTTCGGGCAGGGGGCGAATCAGCCCCAGCATTTT,TRBV28,TRBD1,few,TRBJ1-5
CASGFPYSNQPQHF,TGTGCTAGTGGTTTTCCATATAGCAATCAGCCCCAGCATTTT,TRBV12-5,-,-,TRBJ1-5
CASSQEDIANEKLFF,TGCGCCAGCAGCCAAGAGGACATAGCTAATGAAAAACTGTTTTTT,TRBV4-1,-,many,TRBJ1-4
CASSYFRTPTSPLHF,TGTGCCAGCAGTTACTTCAGGACACCTACTTCACCCCTCCACTTT,TRBV6-5,-,few,TRBJ1-6
CASTEPVRETQYF,TGTGCCAGCACCGAACCGGTCCGGGAGACCCAGTACTTC,TRBV6-5,-,-,TRBJ2-5
CSARDQQEAFF,TGCAGTGCTAGAGATCAACAGGAAGCTTTCTTT,TRBV20-1,-,-,TRBJ1-1
CASIRMNTEAFF,TGTGCCAGCATTCGGATGAACACTGAAGCTTTCTTT,TRBV6-6,-,-,TRBJ1-1
CASRAAEANEQFF,TGTGCCAGCAGGGCCGCAGAAGCTAATGAGCAGTTCTTC,TRBV13,-,medium-sized,TRBJ2-1
CASNLAGGGNEQFF,TGCGCCAGCAACCTAGCGGGAGGAGGCAATGAGCAGTTCTTC,TRBV5-1,TRBD2,many,TRBJ2-1
CASEGPGQQPGNTIYF,TGTGCCAGCGAGGGGCCTGGACAGCAGCCTGGAAACACCATATATTTT,TRBV2,-,few,TRBJ1-3
CASRRDHTDGYTF,TGTGCCAGCAGACGCGATCATACCGATGGCTACACCTTC,TRBV6-2/TRBV6-3,-,many,TRBJ1-2
CASSLGEPDPQYF,TGTGCCAGCAGTTTAGGGGAACCCGACCCGCAGTACTTC,TRBV12-3/TRBV12-4,-,-,TRBJ2-7
CASSDTGDSNQPQHF,TGTGCCAGCAGTGATACAGGGGATAGCAATCAGCCCCAGCATTTT,TRBV28,TRBD1,many,TRBJ1-5
CSLEYNEQFF,TGCAGTCTGGAGTACAATGAGCAGTTCTTC,TRBV20-1,-,many,TRBJ2-1
CSVFTAGGLYEQYF,TGCAGCGTTTTTACGGCAGGTGGGCTCTACGAGCAGTACTTC,TRBV29-1,-,many,TRBJ2-7
CAIGGSPGYNEQFF,TGTGCCATCGGGGGGTCCCCCGGCTACAATGAGCAGTTCTTC,TRBV28,TRBD2,many,TRBJ2-1
CASRKKGQPYNEQFF,TGTGCCAGCAGAAAGAAGGGACAGCCGTACAATGAGCAGTTCTTC,TRBV6-2/TRBV6-3,TRBD1,many,TRBJ2-1
CASTYGTDTEAFF,TGTGCCAGCACCTACGGCACAGACACTGAAGCTTTCTTT,TRBV6-5,-,few,TRBJ1-1
CASSLDWRTEAFF,TGTGCCAGCAGCTTGGACTGGAGGACTGAAGCTTTCTTT,TRBV7-2,-,many,TRBJ1-1
CASSLGQGTTEAFF,TGTGCCAGCAGCTTGGGACAGGGGACCACTGAAGCTTTCTTT,TRBV11-2,TRBD1,many,TRBJ1-1
CAITEGTSGDTDTQYF,TGTGCCATCACCGAAGGGACTAGCGGGGACACAGATACGCAGTATTTT,TRBV10-3,TRBD2,many,TRBJ2-3